This T cell receptor beta chain was recovered during a study of T cell repertoires in cytomegalovirus infection (dated by TCRdb to between 2017 and 2020). General notes on the study: Donor HLA type was relevant to the analysis, because carriage of CMV infection together with the matching HLA type was indicated by public TCR beta signatures.

CDR1 and CDR2, looked up from the germline V gene, are ENHRY and SYGVKD. Reading from cysteine to phenylalanine, the CDR3 counts 14 amino acids. The sequence is cut down to CDR3 DNA, 42 bases in frame from base 1. The germline V and J ends show losses of 3 bases and 6 bases respectively, and no gene match explains 4 bases of the junction. Beyond this particular receptor, the publication reports: The ex vivo response was dominated by HLA-C-restricted CMV-specific TCR beta clonotypes, and the single most frequent clonotype in two of eight donors was supplied by these HLA-C-restricted clonotypes. In both this cohort and an independent cohort of 352 donors, the cumulative frequency of public TCR beta family members distinguished carriers of CMV infection plus the relevant HLA type.

For sequencing, an Illumina HiSeq 1500 was employed. The public reads were quality trimmed at Q25 with fastp and then assembled into clones with MiXCR by TCRdb, keeping productive beta chains. Each CDR3 protein appears once, grouped with its most common genes and DNA. The sample table contains 250,000 or so distinct CDR3 sequences; only one count was recorded for approximately 17% of them. The ten largest clones capture about 45% of the sample. The table lists this clonotype with many counts. Its antigen is unknown. Qualities for individual bases were not recorded, and no much larger clone is one base off.

The sequenced sample consisted of CD8+ T cells from PBMCs. This clonotype originated in a human donor in good health (CMV status not recorded). Some clones in this sample may be carry-over from other donors' samples. Recombination connected TRBV10-3 to TRBJ1-5, with 8 central nucleotides matching TRBD1. The DNA is TGTGCCATCAGTGAATCACAGGGGGGTCAGCCCCAGCATTTT. Its protein is CAISESQGGQPQHF.